The rows below give T cell receptor beta chains drawn from one sample of a study of post-analysis software for immune sequencing data. TCRdb ran MiXCR on the PCR reads and lists one entry per CDR3 protein. The repertoire consists of hundreds of thousands of distinct CDR3 sequences, with approximately 45% occurring once and the leading ten covering about an eighth. Sequencing was carried out using blood. These receptors originate from a girl under 18 with multiple sclerosis. The CDR3 runs from the conserved cysteine through the conserved F or W. The D gene is left open where the match is weak. For some rows the clone size is stated as once, few or many, or as a class when expanded; others skip it.

few | TRBJ2-5 | . | TRBV27 | CASSWANQETQYF | TGTGCCAGCAGTTGGGCGAATCAAGAGACCCAGTACTTC
once | TRBJ2-4 | . | TRBV4-1 | CASSQKGGENIQYF | TGCGCCAGCAGCCAGAAGGGGGGGGAAAACATTCAGTACTTC
. | TRBJ1-2 | . | TRBV27 | CASSPSIVLGYTF | TGTGCCAGCAGTCCCTCTATTGTGTTAGGCTACACCTTC
few | TRBJ2-7 | . | TRBV7-9 | CASARGAYEQYF | TGTGCCAGCGCCAGAGGGGCCTACGAGCAGTACTTC
few | TRBJ2-7 | . | TRBV6-5 | CASSQAPTYEQYF | TGTGCCAGCAGTCAAGCGCCGACCTACGAGCAGTACTTC
few | TRBJ2-7 | TRBD1 | TRBV10-3 | CAISSDRGSYEQYF | TGTGCCATCAGCTCGGACAGGGGGTCCTACGAGCAGTACTTC
. | TRBJ2-5 | . | TRBV3-1 | CASSQGLVGETQYF | TGTGCCAGCAGCCAAGGACTAGTAGGCGAGACCCAGTACTTC
. | TRBJ1-4 | . | TRBV6-5 | CASRRGTATNEKLFF | TGTGCCAGCAGGCGAGGGACCGCCACTAATGAAAAACTGTTTTTT
few | TRBJ2-1 | TRBD1 | TRBV5-1 | CASSLGGTGNNEQFF | TGCGCCAGCAGCTTGGGGGGGACAGGGAACAATGAGCAGTTCTTC
few | TRBJ2-1 | . | TRBV7-9 | CASSSRTDEQFF | TGTGCCAGCAGCTCCAGAACCGATGAGCAGTTCTTC
. | TRBJ2-3 | . | TRBV20-1 | CSARDLKALAPDTQYF | TGCAGTGCTAGAGATCTTAAGGCACTAGCTCCAGATACGCAGTATTTT
. | TRBJ1-1 | . | TRBV12-3/TRBV12-4 | CASSHLQGSNTEAFF | TGTGCCAGCAGTCACTTACAGGGTTCGAACACTGAAGCTTTCTTT
few | TRBJ2-6 | . | TRBV9 | CASSDRQGGSGANVLTF | TGTGCCAGCAGCGACCGACAGGGAGGCTCTGGGGCCAACGTCCTGACTTTC
. | TRBJ2-1 | TRBD2 | TRBV3-1 | CASSQEGTSNQYNEQFF | TGTGCCAGCAGCCAAGAGGGGACTAGCAATCAGTACAATGAGCAGTTCTTC
few | TRBJ2-1 | TRBD2 | TRBV12-3/TRBV12-4 | CASSRMGSGAQQFF | TGTGCCAGCAGCCGAATGGGTAGCGGGGCGCAGCAGTTCTTC
few | TRBJ2-7 | . | TRBV7-2 | CASSLPPGTYEQYF | TGTGCCAGCAGCTTACCTCCAGGCACCTACGAGCAGTACTTC
. | TRBJ2-5 | . | TRBV4-1 | CASSQGRISAGTQYF | TGCGCCAGCAGCCAAGGCCGGATCAGTGCGGGGACCCAGTACTTC
. | TRBJ2-5 | . | TRBV7-2 | CASSLGGSQRTETQYF | TGTGCCAGCAGCTTAGGCGGATCCCAGCGTACAGAGACCCAGTACTTC
few | TRBJ2-7 | TRBD2 | TRBV6-2/TRBV6-3 | CASIARGVENYEQYF | TGTGCCAGCATTGCCCGGGGGGTCGAGAACTACGAGCAGTACTTC
. | TRBJ2-5 | . | TRBV4-1 | CASSQESSGQETQYF | TGCGCCAGCAGCCAAGAGTCAAGCGGCCAAGAGACCCAGTACTTC
once | TRBJ1-1 | . | TRBV20-1 | CSAYPPGGTEAFF | TGCAGTGCTTATCCCCCGGGCGGCACTGAAGCTTTCTTT
. | TRBJ1-1 | . | TRBV29-1 | CSVEPTGDTEAFF | TGCAGCGTTGAACCGACAGGAGACACTGAAGCTTTCTTT
. | TRBJ2-1 | TRBD2 | TRBV6-1 | CASSEAGGRAYNEQFF | TGTGCCAGCAGTGAAGCAGGCGGGAGGGCTTACAATGAGCAGTTCTTC
many | TRBJ2-3 | TRBD2 | TRBV7-2 | CASSPVRTSGLTDTQYF | TGTGCCAGCAGCCCAGTTCGGACTAGCGGCCTCACAGATACGCAGTATTTT
. | TRBJ1-2 | TRBD1 | TRBV5-1 | CASKQGDCGYTF | TGCGCCAGCAAACAGGGGGACTGTGGCTACACCTTC
. | TRBJ2-1 | TRBD2 | TRBV2 | CASRLLAGGRNEQFF | TGTGCCAGCAGGCTCCTAGCGGGAGGACGCAATGAGCAGTTCTTC